This TCR beta chain was obtained from a study of blood T cell repertoires in COVID-19. At the level of the study: From T cells, B-cell-depleted T cells, or PBMCs came the material, which was cDNA or gDNA.

From germline, CDR1 is MNHEY and CDR2 SMNVEV (reference sequence). Losses at the gene ends were 5 bases for V and 8 bases for J; bases not matched to a gene: 9. This CDR3 has 15 residues. Measured with immunoSEQ multiplex PCR; TCRdb has only the in-frame clones, and not every one. The profile shows 350,000 or so clones, 88% of them singletons. No more than 2 weeks before study entry, exposed participants had met a case of COVID-19. The chain links TRBV27 to TRBJ1-4; 9 bases map to TRBD1. Sequenced: PBMCs or T cells enriched from blood (not recorded which). The receptor was isolated from a young woman who had been exposed to COVID-19. CDR3 sequence (DNA): TGTGCCAGCAGTCGAGAACAGGGGGCAGGAGAAAAACTGTTTTTT. Amino acid sequence: CASSREQGAGEKLFF. Drawing the rest from reference TRBV27 and TRBJ1-4, the complete variable domain is EAQVTQNPRYLITVTGKKLTVTCSQNMNHEYMSWYRQDPGLGLRQIYYSMNVEVTDKGDVPEGYKVSRKEKRNFPLILESPSPNQTSLYFCASSREQGAGEKLFFGSGTQLSVL.